These 21 T cell receptor beta chains were all obtained from the same sample, sequenced in a study of cytomegalovirus exposure and HLA in healthy donors. Use of 60 Vbeta and 13 Jbeta primers characterized the PCR. Assay: immunoSEQ multiplex PCR; the TCRdb copy retains only in-frame clones and omits some. The table shows some 190,000 clones, with around 81% occurring only once. The sequencing sample was made of PBMCs. These receptors originate from a man between 18 and 35 years old in good health and CMV-seronegative.

The gene calls are TRBV4-2 and TRBJ1-6; no definite D call. Germline CDR1 and CDR2: LGHNA and YNFKEQ. Trimming left V 1 base short and J 9 bases short, with 10 bases between. The CDR3 covers 14 residues. Here the CDR3 reads CASSQGTVGSPLHF. The CDR3 coding sequence is TGTGCCAGCAGCCAAGGGACTGTTGGTTCACCCCTCCACTTT.

The chain employs TRBV7-9 and TRBJ2-7; possibly TRBD2 for D (6 bases). Germline V CDR1 and CDR2: SEHNR, FQNEAQ (reference sequence). Trimming shortened V by 5 bases and J by 1 base, and 15 bases separated the two germline ends. The length of the CDR3 is 15 residues. The CDR3 here is CASSPVGLASYEQYF. The CDR3 DNA is TGTGCCAGCAGCCCCGTGGGGCTAGCGTCCTACGAGCAGTACTTC.

The CDR3 DNA reads TGCGCCAGCAGCTTCGCGGGAGCCACCTACGAGCAGTACTTC. Translating it yields CASSFAGATYEQYF. This chain uses TRBV5-1 with TRBJ2-7; 7 positions agree with TRBD2. Germline CDR1 and CDR2: SGHRS and YFSETQ. The J segment lost 2 bases and the V segment lost 2 bases, leaving 4 bases of the junction unmatched. This CDR3 region has 14 residues.

The chain combines TRBV11-2 with TRBJ2-5; 9 bases are shared with TRBD1. V gave up 2 bases and J gave up 4 bases; unmatched junction bases: 5. CDR3 length equals 15 residues. From germline, CDR1 is SGHAT and CDR2 FQNNGV. The CDR3: CASSLSTGGGETQYF. The CDR3 DNA sequence: TGTGCCAGCAGCTTAAGCACAGGGGGCGGAGAGACCCAGTACTTC.

The chain joins TRBV7-9 to TRBJ2-1; possibly TRBD2 for D (6 bases). V lost 5 bases, J lost 1 base, and 15 bases lay in between. The length of the CDR3 is 16 residues. Germline V gives CDR1 SEHNR, CDR2 FQNEAQ (reference sequence). The DNA of the CDR3 is TGTGCCAGCAGCCCCGTCGGGGACTTTTCCTACAATGAGCAGTTCTTC. This codes for CASSPVGDFSYNEQFF.

This rearrangement joins TRBV4-1 to TRBJ2-3; TRBD1 matches 7 bases. Trimming took 4 bases from V and 0 from J; bases not matched to a gene: 4. CDR3 length equals 15 residues. Germline values: CDR1 MGHRA, CDR2 YSYEKL. The CDR3 DNA reads as TGCGCCAGCAGCCTCAGACAGGGTAGCACAGATACGCAGTATTTT. Protein sequence: CASSLRQGSTDTQYF.

The genes are TRBV27 and TRBJ1-2; a possible D gene is TRBD1 (5 bases). The CDR3 length is 15 residues. Germline CDR1 is MNHEY and CDR2 is SMNVEV (reference sequence). Deletions cut 5 bases from V and 5 bases from J, with 18 bases between. CDR3 amino acids: CASSPSGVGGYGYTF. Here the CDR3 DNA reads TGTGCCAGCAGTCCCTCGGGAGTCGGGGGTTATGGCTACACCTTC.

The rearrangement links TRBV10-3 to TRBJ1-1, with D possibly matching TRBD1 (5 bases). Trimming removed 6 bases from V and 4 bases from J, with 12 bases in between. Germline CDR1 and CDR2: ENHRY and SYGVKD. This CDR3 has 13 residues. The CDR3 coding sequence is TGTGCCATCAGCGGGGGGAAGGGCACTGAAGCTTTCTTT. This sequence encodes CAISGGKGTEAFF.

A few counts support this clone. The rearrangement uses TRBV20-1 and TRBJ1-1; D gene unclear. Trimming took 5 bases from V and 8 from J, leaving 9 bases between them. This CDR3 spans 10 amino acids. In germline, CDR1 is DFQATT, CDR2 SNEGSKA (reference sequence). The chain's CDR3 is CSAYTGEAFF. The CDR3 DNA reads TGCAGTGCTTACACGGGGGAAGCTTTCTTT.

The chain recombines TRBV7-3 with TRBJ2-6; 12 bases match TRBD1. The CDR3 sequence is 18 residues long. The junction had 11 bases not matched to a gene; V was cut back by 7 bases and J by 4 bases. Germline V lookup: CDR1 SGHTA, CDR2 FQGTGA. The CDR3 bases are TGTGCCAGCAACATACCGGGACAGGGGGCGAGCGGGGCCAACGTCCTGACTTTC. Its translation is CASNIPGQGASGANVLTF.

This chain links TRBV6-1 with TRBJ1-4, with TRBD1 matching over 9 bases. Trimming took 3 bases from V and 10 from J; bases not matched to a gene: 9. The CDR3 consists of 15 residues. In germline, CDR1 is MNHNS, CDR2 SASEGT. The CDR3 sequence: CASSEDRGGFGKLFF. The DNA of the CDR3 is TGTGCCAGCAGTGAGGACAGGGGAGGATTTGGAAAACTGTTTTTT.

V and J are TRBV30 and TRBJ2-1; 7 nucleotides line up with TRBD2. V shed 0 bases, J shed 3 bases, and the junction held 2 bases outside the gene matches. This CDR3 region has 14 residues. Germline V gene sequence: CDR1 GTSNPN, CDR2 SVGIG (reference sequence). CDR3 residues: CAWSVGGSYNEQFF. DNA of the CDR3: TGTGCCTGGAGTGTAGGCGGGAGCTACAATGAGCAGTTCTTC.

V gene TRBV2 combines with J gene TRBJ2-1, with TRBD1 identical over 11 bases. The V segment lost 8 bases and the J segment 4 bases; nucleotides outside the gene matches: 4. Per germline, CDR1 SNHLY and CDR2 FYNNEI. The CDR3 is 14 amino acids. CDR3 sequence (DNA): TGTGCCAGCTCTGGACAGGGGGCATACAATGAGCAGTTCTTC. It specifies CASSGQGAYNEQFF.

This chain links TRBV11-2 with TRBJ1-2, with TRBD1 as a possible D gene (5 bases). Deletions cut 0 bases from V and 3 bases from J, with 14 bases between. The germline CDR1 and CDR2 sequences are SGHAT and FQNNGV. The CDR3 is 16 residues long. The CDR3 nucleotides are TGTGCCAGCAGCTTAGATCCGACGGGGGATGACTATGGCTACACCTTC. It encodes CASSLDPTGDDYGYTF.

This clone was counted between two and nine times. The chain recombines TRBV5-8 with TRBJ1-6; D may be TRBD1 (6 bases). The V and J ends lost 2 bases and 7 bases respectively, with 10 bases between them. Looked up from germline, CDR1 is SGHTS and CDR2 is YDEGEE. The CDR3 contains 14 residues. Here the CDR3 reads CASSLGTLNSPLHF. CDR3 nucleotides: TGTGCCAGCAGCTTAGGGACACTAAATTCACCCCTCCACTTT.

J is TRBJ2-7 and V is TRBV6-6; possible D gene TRBD1, 5 bases. This CDR3 has 13 amino acids. The germline CDR1 and CDR2 sequences are MNHNY and SVGAGI (reference sequence). Trimming shortened V by 2 bases and J by 4 bases, and 9 bases separated the two germline ends. CDR3 in DNA: TGTGCCAGCAGTTACCGACAGCCTTACGAGCAGTACTTC. Translating gives CASSYRQPYEQYF.

The rearrangement joins TRBV28 to TRBJ1-2, with D maybe TRBD1 (6 bases). Germline CDR1 is MDHEN and CDR2 is SYDVKM. V lost 1 base to trimming and J lost 1 base, with 13 bases between them. This CDR3 contains 16 residues. DNA for the CDR3: TGTGCCAGCAGTTTATCCCCAAGACAGGTTAACTATGGCTACACCTTC. This translates into CASSLSPRQVNYGYTF.

The V call is TRBV9, the J call TRBJ1-3; a possible D gene is TRBD1 (5 bases). V was pared by 4 bases and J by 0 bases, with 14 bases between. The CDR3 runs 16 residues. In germline, CDR1 is SGDLS, CDR2 YYNGEE. The CDR3 coding sequence is TGTGCCAGCAGCTTACGAGGACACAGCTCTGGAAACACCATATATTTT. Protein product: CASSLRGHSSGNTIYF.

The chain joins TRBV28 to TRBJ2-5; 7 positions match TRBD1. The germline V gene encodes CDR1 MDHEN and CDR2 SYDVKM. With 5 bases clipped from V and 2 bases from J, the junction kept 5 bases outside the gene matches. The CDR3 is made up of 14 amino acids. For the CDR3, the DNA is TGTGCCAGCAGTACGACAGGGCCTCAAGAGACCCAGTACTTC. Its protein product is CASSTTGPQETQYF.

V gene TRBV11-3 combines with J gene TRBJ2-7; TRBD2 is a possible D gene (5 bases). V shed 1 base and J shed 3 bases, with 13 bases lying between them. Germline CDR1 is SGHNT and CDR2 is YENEEA. This CDR3 comprises 15 residues. In nucleotides, the CDR3 is TGTGCCAGCAGCTTAGGCGGCGGGTTCGGCTACGAGCAGTACTTC. Its translation is CASSLGGGFGYEQYF.

Concerning this clone: The junction does not match germline at one end; this may be a read error. This chain joins TRBV15 and TRBJ2-5; the D is unclear. The CDR3 loop spans 17 amino acids. CDR1 and CDR2 from the germline V gene are LNHNV and YYDKDF (reference sequence). CDR3 amino acids: CATSGDQMSSSPETQYF. The DNA of the CDR3 is TGTGCCACCAGCGGAGATCAGATGTCTAGTAGTCCGGAGACCCAGTACTTC. The variable domain in full, completed from reference TRBV15 and TRBJ2-5, reads DAMVIQNPRYQVTQFGKPVTLSCSQTLNHNVMYWYQQKSSQAPKLLFHYYDKDFNNEADTPDNFQSRRPNTSFCFLDIRSPGLGDTAMYLCATSGDQMSSSPETQYFGPGTRLLVL.